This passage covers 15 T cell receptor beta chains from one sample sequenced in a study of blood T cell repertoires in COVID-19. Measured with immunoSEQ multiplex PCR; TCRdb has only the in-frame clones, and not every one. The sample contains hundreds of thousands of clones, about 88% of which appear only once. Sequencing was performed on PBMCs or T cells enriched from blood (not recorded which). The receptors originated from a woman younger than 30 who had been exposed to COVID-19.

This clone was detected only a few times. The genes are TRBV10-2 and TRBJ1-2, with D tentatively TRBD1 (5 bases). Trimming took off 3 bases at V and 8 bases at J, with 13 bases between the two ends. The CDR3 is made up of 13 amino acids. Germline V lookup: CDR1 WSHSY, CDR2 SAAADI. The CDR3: CASSDDRSAGYTF. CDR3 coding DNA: TGCGCCAGCAGTGACGACAGATCGGCAGGCTACACCTTC.

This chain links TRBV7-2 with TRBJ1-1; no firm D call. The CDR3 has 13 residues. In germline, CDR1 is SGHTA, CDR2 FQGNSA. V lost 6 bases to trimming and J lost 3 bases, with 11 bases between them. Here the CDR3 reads CASSYMKHTEAFF. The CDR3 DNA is TGTGCCAGCAGTTATATGAAGCACACTGAAGCTTTCTTT. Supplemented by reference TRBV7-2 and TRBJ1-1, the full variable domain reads GAGVSQSPSNKVTEKGKDVELRCDPISGHTALYWYRQSLGQGLEFLIYFQGNSAPDKSGLPSDRFSAERTGGSVSTLTIQRTQQEDSAVYLCASSYMKHTEAFFGQGTRLTVV.

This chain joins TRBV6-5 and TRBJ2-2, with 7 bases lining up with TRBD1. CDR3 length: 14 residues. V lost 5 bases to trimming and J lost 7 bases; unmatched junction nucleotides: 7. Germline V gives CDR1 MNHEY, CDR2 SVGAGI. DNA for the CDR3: TGTGCCAGCAGTCCTACAGGGGCGGGCGGGGAGCTGTTTTTT. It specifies CASSPTGAGGELFF.

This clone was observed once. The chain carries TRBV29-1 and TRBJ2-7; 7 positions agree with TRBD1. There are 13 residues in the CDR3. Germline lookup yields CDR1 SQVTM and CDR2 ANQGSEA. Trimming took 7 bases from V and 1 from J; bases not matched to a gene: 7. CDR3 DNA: TGCAGCGCGAATGACAGGGAGTCCTACGAGCAGTACTTC. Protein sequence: CSANDRESYEQYF.

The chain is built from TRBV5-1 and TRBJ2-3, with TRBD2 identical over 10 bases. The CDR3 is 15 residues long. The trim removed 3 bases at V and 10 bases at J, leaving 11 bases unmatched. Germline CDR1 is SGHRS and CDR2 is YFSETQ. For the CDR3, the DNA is TGCGCCAGCAGCTATTTAGCGGGAGGCCCCGAGCCGCAGTATTTT. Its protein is CASSYLAGGPEPQYF.

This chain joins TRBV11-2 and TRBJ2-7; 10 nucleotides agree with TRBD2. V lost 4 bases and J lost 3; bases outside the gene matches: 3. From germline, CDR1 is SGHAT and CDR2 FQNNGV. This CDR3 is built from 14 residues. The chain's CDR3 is CASSSGLANYEQYF. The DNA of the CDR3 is TGTGCCAGCAGCTCGGGACTAGCGAACTACGAGCAGTACTTC.

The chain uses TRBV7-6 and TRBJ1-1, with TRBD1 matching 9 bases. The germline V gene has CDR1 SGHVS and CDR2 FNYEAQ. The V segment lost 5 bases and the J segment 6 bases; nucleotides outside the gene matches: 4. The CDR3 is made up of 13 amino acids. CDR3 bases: TGTGCCAGCAGCCCGCGACAGGGGGCTGAAGCTTTCTTT. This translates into CASSPRQGAEAFF.

This CDR3 is CASDPREENSPLHF. The CDR3 nucleotides are TGTGCCAGCGATCCCCGGGAAGAGAATTCACCCCTCCACTTT. The chain carries TRBV28 and TRBJ1-6; unclear D gene. From germline, CDR1 is MDHEN and CDR2 SYDVKM. The CDR3 runs 14 residues. Trimming took 8 bases from V and 7 from J, leaving 15 bases between them. The full variable domain, rest sourced from reference TRBV28 and TRBJ1-6, is DVKVTQSSRYLVKRTGEKVFLECVQDMDHENMFWYRQDPGLGLRLIYFSYDVKMKEKGDIPEGYSVSREKKERFSLILESASTNQTSMYLCASDPREENSPLHFGNGTRLTVT.

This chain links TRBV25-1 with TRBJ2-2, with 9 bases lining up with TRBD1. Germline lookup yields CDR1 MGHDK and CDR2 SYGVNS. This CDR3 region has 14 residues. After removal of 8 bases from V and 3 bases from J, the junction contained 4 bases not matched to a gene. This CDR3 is CASGTGRDTGELFF. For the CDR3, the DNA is TGTGCCAGCGGGACAGGGAGGGACACCGGGGAGCTGTTTTTT.

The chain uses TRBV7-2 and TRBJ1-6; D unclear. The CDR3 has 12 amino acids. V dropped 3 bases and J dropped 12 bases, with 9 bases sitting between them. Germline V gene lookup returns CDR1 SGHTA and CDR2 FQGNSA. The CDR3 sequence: CASSLAPGPLHF. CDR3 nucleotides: TGTGCCAGCAGCTTGGCACCGGGACCCCTCCACTTT.

CDR3 in DNA: TGTGCCAGCAGTGGTCAGACTATTGAGGGCACAGATACGCAGTATTTT. Translated: CASSGQTIEGTDTQYF. V is TRBV2 and J is TRBJ2-3, with D perhaps matching TRBD2 (5 bases). V was trimmed by 4 bases and J by 1 base, leaving 15 bases between them. This CDR3 comprises 16 residues. Per the germline V gene, CDR1 is SNHLY and CDR2 is FYNNEI. The entire variable domain, with the rest obtained from reference TRBV2 and TRBJ2-3, is as follows: EPEVTQTPSHQVTQMGQEVILRCVPISNHLYFYWYRQILGQKVEFLVSFYNNEISEKSEIFDDQFSVERPDGSNFTLKIRSTKLEDSAMYFCASSGQTIEGTDTQYFGPGTRLTVL.

The CDR3 DNA reads TGTGCCAGCAGTGAAGGACAAACTGAAGCTTTCTTT. Translated: CASSEGQTEAFF. The rearrangement uses TRBV25-1 and TRBJ1-1, with D maybe TRBD1 (5 bases). With 2 bases removed from V and 5 bases from J, the gap between germline ends came to 6 bases. The CDR3 contains 12 residues. Germline CDR1 MGHDK, CDR2 SYGVNS.

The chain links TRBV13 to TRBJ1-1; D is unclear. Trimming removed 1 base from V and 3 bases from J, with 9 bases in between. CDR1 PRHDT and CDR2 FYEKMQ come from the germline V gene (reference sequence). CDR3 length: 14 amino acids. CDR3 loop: CASSLVNRDTEAFF. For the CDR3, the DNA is TGTGCCAGCAGCTTAGTAAATCGAGACACTGAAGCTTTCTTT.

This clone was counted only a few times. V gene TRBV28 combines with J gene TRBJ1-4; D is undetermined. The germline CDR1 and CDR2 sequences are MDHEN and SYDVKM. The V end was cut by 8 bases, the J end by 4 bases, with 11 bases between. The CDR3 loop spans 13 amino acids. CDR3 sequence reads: CASVEGGNEKLFF. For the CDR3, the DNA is TGTGCCAGCGTGGAGGGCGGTAATGAAAAACTGTTTTTT.

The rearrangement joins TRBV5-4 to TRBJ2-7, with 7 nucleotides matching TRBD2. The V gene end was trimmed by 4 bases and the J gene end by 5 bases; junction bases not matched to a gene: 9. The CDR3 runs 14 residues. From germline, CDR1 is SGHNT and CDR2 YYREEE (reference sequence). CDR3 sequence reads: CASSEAGLRDEQYF. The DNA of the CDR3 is TGTGCCAGCAGCGAAGCGGGACTTCGAGACGAGCAGTACTTC.